The rows below give T cell receptor beta chains drawn from one sample of a study of T cell responses to AZD1222 COVID-19 vaccine. This table comes from immunoSEQ multiplex PCR, and its TCRdb copy is limited to in-frame clones, with some not included. The sample yields about 45,000 clones, 80% to 90% seen once. This material consisted of peripheral blood, taken 28 days after the second AZD1222 dose. Receptors originate from an adult who received the AZD1222 COVID-19 vaccine. The CDR3 runs from the conserved cysteine through the conserved F or W. The order of the fields is J gene, D gene, clone size, V gene, CDR3 DNA, CDR3 protein. The D gene is left open where the match is weak. Clone size is not always given. Where it is, it says once, few, many or a class for expanded clones.

>TRBJ2-7|TRBD2|-|TRBV2
TGTGCCAGCATTTCGACTAGCGGAACCTACGAGCAGTACTTC
CASISTSGTYEQYF
>TRBJ2-1|TRBD2|-|TRBV11-3
TGTGCCAGCAGCTTCGGACGGGGGGCCTACAATGAGCAGTTCTTC
CASSFGRGAYNEQFF
>TRBJ1-1|-|-|TRBV6-5
TGTGCCAGCAGTTACAGGGAGGGGAACACTGAAGCTTTCTTT
CASSYREGNTEAFF
>TRBJ1-2|-|-|TRBV19
TGTGCCAGTAGTCGGCGGGATAACTATGGCTACACCTTC
CASSRRDNYGYTF
>TRBJ1-2|-|once|TRBV19
TGTGCCAGTAGTATTCTTTCCGGGACGGGGGGCTATGGCTACACCTTC
CASSILSGTGGYGYTF
>TRBJ1-2|TRBD1|-|TRBV5-1
TGCGCCAGCAGCTTCGGGGACAGAAACTATGGCTACACCTTC
CASSFGDRNYGYTF
>TRBJ2-7|-|-|TRBV6-5
TGTGCCAGCAGTTACTCAGGGGAGCAGTACTTC
CASSYSGEQYF
>TRBJ2-5|-|-|TRBV11-1
TGTGCCAGCAGCCCACGGACGGGCGTGCAAGAGACCCAGTACTTC
CASSPRTGVQETQYF
>TRBJ2-1|TRBD2|-|TRBV14
TGTGCCAGCAGCCAAGGTTGGCTAGCGGGAGTGGGCTCCTACAATGAGCAGTTCTTC
CASSQGWLAGVGSYNEQFF
>TRBJ2-7|-|-|TRBV6-6
TGTGCCAGCAGTTACTCGGGGACGGACCTCTCCTACGAGCAGTACTTC
CASSYSGTDLSYEQYF
>TRBJ2-7|-|-|TRBV6-5
TGTGCCAGCAGTTGGACAGTAATAGCCTACGAGCAGTACTTC
CASSWTVIAYEQYF
>TRBJ2-7|-|-|TRBV5-1
TGCGCCAGCAGCTTTCCGGGGTCCTACGAGCAGTACTTC
CASSFPGSYEQYF
>TRBJ2-4|-|few|TRBV7-2
TGTGCCAGCAGCTGGGAAGTGAATCTAGCCAAAAACATTCAGTACTTC
CASSWEVNLAKNIQYF
>TRBJ1-4|TRBD1|-|TRBV5-1
TGCGCCAGCAGCTTCGGGACAGGGGTAGAAAAACTGTTTTTT
CASSFGTGVEKLFF
>TRBJ1-5|-|-|TRBV6-5
TGTGCCAGCAGCACCGGGACATCCAATCAGCCCCAGCATTTT
CASSTGTSNQPQHF
>TRBJ2-5|-|-|TRBV7-6
TGTGCCAGCAGCTTAGCAGGGAATCGAGAGACCCAGTACTTC
CASSLAGNRETQYF
>TRBJ1-1|-|-|TRBV2
TGTGCCAGCAGCCCAGGACCGAACACTGAAGCTTTCTTT
CASSPGPNTEAFF
>TRBJ1-5|-|-|TRBV4-2
TGTGCCAGCAGCCAAGTATTGGGTTTAAATCAGCCCCAGCATTTT
CASSQVLGLNQPQHF
>TRBJ2-7|TRBD1|-|TRBV11-2
TGTGCCAGCAGCTTACCCGCTTTAATCTTTCGAGGACAGGGTTACGAGCAGTACTTC
CASSLPALIFRGQGYEQYF
>TRBJ2-7|-|-|TRBV20-1
TGCAGTGCTAGTAAGGAGGCCCGGTCCTACGAGCAGTACTTC
CSASKEARSYEQYF
>TRBJ1-1|-|-|TRBV7-2
TGTGCCAGCAGCTTACAGGGAACGAACACTGAAGCTTTCTTT
CASSLQGTNTEAFF
>TRBJ2-7|-|-|TRBV2
TGTGCCAGGGGGGTAGGTACTAGAAGAGACGAGCAGTACTTC
CARGVGTRRDEQYF
>TRBJ2-3|TRBD2|-|TRBV5-4
TGTGCCAGCAGCGCCCGGACTAGCGGGACAGATACGCAGTATTTT
CASSARTSGTDTQYF
>TRBJ1-3|TRBD1|-|TRBV7-2
TGTGCCAGCAGCTTGACAGGGAATGGAAACACCATATATTTT
CASSLTGNGNTIYF
>TRBJ1-4|TRBD1|-|TRBV5-1
TGCGCCAGCAGCTTGGGGACAGGGAATGAAAAACTGTTTTTT
CASSLGTGNEKLFF
>TRBJ1-1|TRBD1|-|TRBV29-1
TGCAGCGTCGCCGGACAGGGTTCGAACACTGAAGCTTTCTTT
CSVAGQGSNTEAFF
>TRBJ2-7|-|-|TRBV4-3
TGCGCCAGCAGCCAAGACCTGTCGGCAATGGGATCCTACGAGCAGTACTTC
CASSQDLSAMGSYEQYF
>TRBJ2-7|TRBD2|-|TRBV6-1
TGTGCCAGCAGTGAAAGAGTAGCGGGAGGGCCGAGGGAGCAGTACTTC
CASSERVAGGPREQYF